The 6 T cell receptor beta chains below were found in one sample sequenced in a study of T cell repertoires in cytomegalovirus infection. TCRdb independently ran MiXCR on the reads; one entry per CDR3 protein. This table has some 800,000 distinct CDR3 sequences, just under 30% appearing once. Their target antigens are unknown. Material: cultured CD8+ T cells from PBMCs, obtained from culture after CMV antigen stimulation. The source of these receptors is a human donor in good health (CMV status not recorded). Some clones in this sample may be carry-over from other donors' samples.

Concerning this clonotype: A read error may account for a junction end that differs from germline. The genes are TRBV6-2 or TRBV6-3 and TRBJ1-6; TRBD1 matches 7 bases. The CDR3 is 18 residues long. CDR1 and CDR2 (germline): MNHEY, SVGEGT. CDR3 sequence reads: CVSSYSDSDRVEIHPLHF. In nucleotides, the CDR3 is TGTGTCAGCAGTTACTCGGATTCCGACAGGGTGGAAATTCACCCTCTCCACTTT.

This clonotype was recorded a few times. As DNA, the CDR3 is TGTGCCAGCAGTTACTCGGGGGCAGGGGCGAACACTGAAGCTTTCTTT. This codes for CASSYSGAGANTEAFF. The chain is built from TRBV6-5 and TRBJ1-1, with D perhaps TRBD1 (6 bases). Between the trimmed V and J ends, which lost 0 bases and 1 base, there was a span of 12 bases. The V gene's germline CDR1 is MNHEY and CDR2 SVGAGI. CDR3 length equals 16 residues.

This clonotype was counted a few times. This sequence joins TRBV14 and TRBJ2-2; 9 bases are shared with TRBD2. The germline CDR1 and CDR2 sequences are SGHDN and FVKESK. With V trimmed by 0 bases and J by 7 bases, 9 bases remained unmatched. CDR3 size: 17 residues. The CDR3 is CASSQERPGLAGGELFF. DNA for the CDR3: TGTGCCAGCAGCCAAGAGAGACCGGGACTAGCAGGCGGGGAGCTGTTTTTT.

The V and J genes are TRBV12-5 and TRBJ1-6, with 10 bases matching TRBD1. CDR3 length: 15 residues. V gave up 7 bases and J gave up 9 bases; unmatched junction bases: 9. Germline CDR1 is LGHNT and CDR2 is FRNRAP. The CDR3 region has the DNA TGTGCTAGTGCCGAAGCCGGGACAGGGGCTTCACCCCTCCACTTT. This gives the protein CASAEAGTGASPLHF.

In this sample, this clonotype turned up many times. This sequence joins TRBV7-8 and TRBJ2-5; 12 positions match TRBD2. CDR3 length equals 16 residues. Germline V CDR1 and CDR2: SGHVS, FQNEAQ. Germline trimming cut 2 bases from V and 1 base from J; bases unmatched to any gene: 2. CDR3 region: CASSLWTSGVQETQYF. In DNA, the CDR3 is TGTGCCAGCAGCTTATGGACTAGCGGGGTCCAAGAGACCCAGTACTTC.

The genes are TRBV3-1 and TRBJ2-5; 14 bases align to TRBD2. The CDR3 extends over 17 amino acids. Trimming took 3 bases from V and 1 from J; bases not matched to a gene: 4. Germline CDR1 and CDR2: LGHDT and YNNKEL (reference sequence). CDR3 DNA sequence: TGTGCCAGCAGCCACCTTGGACTAGCGGGGGGCCAAGAGACCCAGTACTTC. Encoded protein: CASSHLGLAGGQETQYF.